One and the same sample provided the 32 T cell receptor beta chains below, sequenced in a study of T cell responses to AZD1222 COVID-19 vaccine (dated by TCRdb to 2020 to 2022). The sample's time point, from its label and the paper: about 28 days (+/-7) after the second vaccine dose. The method was the immunoSEQ multiplex PCR assay. The source is immuneACCESS, and TCRdb retained only in-frame sequences with V and J called. Part of the clones is not carried over; for the studies checked, unresolved V genes explain less than half of this, and the remainder is unexplained. This sample comprises about 150,000 clones, approximately 90% of them detected only once. Of the sample, around 2.1% is held by the ten largest clones. The material was peripheral blood, obtained 28 days after the second AZD1222 dose. The receptors stem from an adult who received the AZD1222 COVID-19 vaccine.

The rearrangement links TRBV19 to TRBJ1-2; D is unclear. Per germline, CDR1 LNHDA and CDR2 SQIVND (reference sequence). V lost 3 bases and J lost 7, with 9 bases in between. The CDR3 totals 12 residues. DNA of the CDR3: TGTGCCAGTAGTATGCGACCGTCTGGCTACACCTTC. Residues: CASSMRPSGYTF.

The V gene is TRBV5-1, the J gene TRBJ2-5, with 7 positions matching TRBD1. V dropped 3 bases and J dropped 0; count of bases not matched to a gene: 8. This CDR3 has 16 amino acids. Germline-derived CDR1 and CDR2 are SGHRS and YFSETQ. CDR3 sequence: CASSSGQATYQETQYF. CDR3 coding DNA: TGCGCCAGCAGCTCCGGACAGGCGACGTACCAAGAGACCCAGTACTTC.

The gene calls are TRBV2 and TRBJ1-1; no firm D call. Germline V CDR1 and CDR2: SNHLY, FYNNEI. This CDR3 spans 13 amino acids. V was clipped by 9 bases and J by 2 bases, with 13 bases between them. The CDR3 DNA reads as TGTGCCAGTATTGAGGGTCCTAACACTGAAGCTTTCTTT. This codes for CASIEGPNTEAFF.

The gene calls are TRBV12-5 and TRBJ1-5; tentatively, D is TRBD1 (5 bases). Germline V lookup: CDR1 LGHNT, CDR2 FRNRAP. The CDR3 has 17 residues. Between the trimmed V and J ends, which lost 0 bases and 0 bases, there was a span of 12 bases. The chain's CDR3 is CASGLVLKDNSNQPQHF. The CDR3 DNA follows: TGTGCTAGTGGTTTGGTACTCAAGGACAATAGCAATCAGCCCCAGCATTTT.

The V call is TRBV11-2, the J call TRBJ1-1; 8 nucleotides agree with TRBD1. The CDR3 totals 15 residues. The junction had 6 bases not matched to a gene; V was cut back by 1 base and J by 5 bases. Germline V CDR1 and CDR2: SGHAT, FQNNGV. The CDR3 sequence is CASSLVVQGGTEAFF. The CDR3 DNA follows: TGTGCCAGCAGCTTAGTGGTACAGGGGGGGACTGAAGCTTTCTTT.

The genes are TRBV5-5 and TRBJ2-7, with TRBD2 matching 12 bases. Germline lookup yields CDR1 SGHKS and CDR2 YYEKEE (reference sequence). The junction had 4 bases not matched to a gene; V was cut back by 4 bases and J by 5 bases. There are 14 residues in the CDR3. In DNA, the CDR3 is TGTGCCAGCAGCCGACTAGCGGGGGACCACGAGCAGTACTTC. It specifies CASSRLAGDHEQYF. Based on the CDR3 plus reference TRBV5-5 and TRBJ2-7, the full variable domain is DAGVTQSPTHLIKTRGQQVTLRCSPISGHKSVSWYQQVLGQGPQFIFQYYEKEERGRGNFPDRFSARQFPNYSSELNVNALLLGDSALYLCASSRLAGDHEQYFGPGTRLTVT.

The chain has TRBV2 and TRBJ2-7; perhaps TRBD2 as D (6 bases). There are 11 residues in the CDR3. Trimming removed 7 bases from V and 7 bases from J, with 11 bases in between. The germline V gene has CDR1 SNHLY and CDR2 FYNNEI. The CDR3 spells CASMGSGEQYF. Here the CDR3 DNA reads TGTGCCAGCATGGGCAGCGGGGAGCAGTACTTC.

V and J are TRBV7-6 and TRBJ1-1; a possible D gene is TRBD1 (6 bases). The V and J ends lost 5 bases and 0 bases respectively, with 16 bases between them. This CDR3 is 16 amino acids long. CDR1 is SGHVS, CDR2 FNYEAQ, per germline. The DNA of the CDR3 is TGTGCCAGCAGCCAATTCGGGGGCTCAATGAACACTGAAGCTTTCTTT. Translated: CASSQFGGSMNTEAFF.

The genes are TRBV15 and TRBJ1-2; possibly TRBD1 for D (6 bases). Germline V CDR1 and CDR2: LNHNV, YYDKDF (reference sequence). The CDR3 sequence is 14 residues long. Trimming took off 0 bases at V and 3 bases at J, with 8 bases between the two ends. The CDR3: CATSREDSHYGYTF. CDR3 sequence (DNA): TGTGCCACCAGCAGAGAGGACAGCCACTATGGCTACACCTTC.

The V gene is TRBV7-9, the J gene TRBJ1-1; D remains ambiguous. The CDR3 runs to 14 residues. Looked up from germline, CDR1 is SEHNR and CDR2 is FQNEAQ (reference sequence). The V end was cut by 5 bases, the J end by 1 base, with 11 bases between. The CDR3 loop is CASSLPQENTEAFF. The CDR3 coding sequence is TGTGCCAGCAGCCTACCTCAAGAGAACACTGAAGCTTTCTTT.

CDR3 bases: TGCAGCGTCGGCTCCTTGGGACAGGGGGTCGAAGCTTTCTTT. This sequence encodes CSVGSLGQGVEAFF. The gene calls are TRBV29-1 and TRBJ1-1; TRBD1 agrees at 11 bases. CDR1 and CDR2 from the germline V gene are SQVTM and ANQGSEA. Unmatched junction bases numbered 11, after V lost 6 bases and J lost 8 bases. The CDR3 totals 14 residues. Drawing the rest from reference TRBV29-1 and TRBJ1-1, the complete variable domain is SAVISQKPSRDICQRGTSLTIQCQVDSQVTMMFWYRQQPGQSLTLIATANQGSEATYESGFVIDKFPISRPNLTFSTLTVSNMSPEDSSIYLCSVGSLGQGVEAFFGQGTRLTVV.

The J gene is TRBJ1-2, the V gene TRBV5-6; TRBD1 matches at 10 bases. V lost 5 bases, J lost 8 bases, and 12 bases stayed unmatched. The CDR3 is 15 amino acids. The germline V gene encodes CDR1 SGHDT and CDR2 YYEEEE. The CDR3 region is CASRPTSDRGRGYTF. Here the CDR3 DNA reads TGTGCCAGCAGGCCGACCTCCGACAGGGGGCGAGGCTACACCTTC.

V usage is TRBV24-1 and J usage is TRBJ2-4; TRBD1 aligns across 7 bases. This CDR3 has 15 amino acids. The V and J ends lost 4 bases and 6 bases, in that order; junction bases with no gene match: 8. Germline values: CDR1 KGHDR, CDR2 SFDVKD. The CDR3 here is CATSDPRAGGNIQYF. The CDR3 coding sequence is TGTGCCACCAGTGACCCCCGGGCAGGGGGAAACATTCAGTACTTC.

The genes are TRBV5-1 and TRBJ1-3; a weak D match, TRBD1 (5 bases). Trimming stripped 0 bases from V and 0 bases from J, with 16 bases between. Germline CDR1 is SGHRS and CDR2 is YFSETQ. The CDR3 extends over 18 amino acids. CDR3 loop: CASSLEGAGRSSGNTIYF. The CDR3 coding sequence is TGCGCCAGCAGCTTGGAAGGGGCAGGGCGTAGCTCTGGAAACACCATATATTTT.

This chain links TRBV14 with TRBJ2-1; a weak D match, TRBD1 (6 bases). CDR3 length equals 16 residues. CDR1 is SGHDN and CDR2 is FVKESK in the germline V gene. Trimming removed 3 bases from V and 2 bases from J, with 14 bases in between. The chain's CDR3 is CASSQGRGGPYNEQFF. The CDR3 nucleotides are TGTGCCAGCAGCCAGGGGAGAGGGGGACCCTACAATGAGCAGTTCTTC.

The genes are TRBV30 and TRBJ1-1; D is unclear. The germline V gene encodes CDR1 GTSNPN and CDR2 SVGIG (reference sequence). The CDR3 length is 13 residues. Trimming shortened V by 3 bases and J by 1 base, and 9 bases separated the two germline ends. The CDR3 sequence is CAWSRGTNTEAFF. CDR3 nucleotides: TGTGCCTGGAGCCGGGGAACGAACACTGAAGCTTTCTTT.

This chain connects TRBV6-1 to TRBJ1-2, with D possibly matching TRBD1 (5 bases). The germline gives CDR1 MNHNS, CDR2 SASEGT. CDR3 length equals 16 residues. V was shortened by 1 base and J by 5 bases, with 17 bases between the two germline ends. Here the CDR3 DNA reads TGTGCCAGCAGTGAAGAGGAGGGCAGGGTGGGATATGGCTACACCTTC. Protein: CASSEEEGRVGYGYTF.

The chain is built from TRBV30 and TRBJ1-1, with a weak D call TRBD1 (5 bases). Trimming left V 7 bases short and J 1 base short, with 7 bases between. CDR1 and CDR2 (germline): GTSNPN, SVGIG (reference sequence). The CDR3 length is 11 residues. CDR3 nucleotide sequence: TGTGCCTTTGACAGGAACACTGAAGCTTTCTTT. This encodes CAFDRNTEAFF.

The V call is TRBV4-1, the J call TRBJ2-7, with D possibly TRBD1 on 5 matching bases. The germline V and J ends were trimmed by 2 bases and 6 bases, with 26 bases remaining between them. In germline, CDR1 is MGHRA, CDR2 YSYEKL. The CDR3 length is 18 residues. CDR3 sequence (DNA): TGCGCCAGCAGCCAAACTAACGGGCTCAGGGTTACCCGTATCGAGCAGTACTTC. It translates to CASSQTNGLRVTRIEQYF.

This chain links TRBV4-2 with TRBJ1-2; tentative D call: TRBD1 (6 bases). Trimming took 0 bases from V and 9 from J, leaving 17 bases between them. This CDR3 has 15 residues. CDR1 and CDR2 (germline): LGHNA, YNFKEQ. The CDR3 is CASSQEGDTRNRYTF. DNA of the CDR3: TGTGCCAGCAGCCAAGAAGGGGACACTCGGAACCGCTACACCTTC.

Here the CDR3 reads CASSEAVVDSGQPQHF. CDR3 nucleotides: TGTGCCAGCAGTGAAGCGGTGGTGGACAGCGGCCAGCCCCAGCATTTT. This chain uses TRBV6-1 with TRBJ1-5, with D perhaps TRBD1 (6 bases). The germline gives CDR1 MNHNS, CDR2 SASEGT. There are 16 residues in the CDR3. The germline V and J ends were trimmed by 0 bases and 7 bases, with 16 bases remaining between them.

The chain has TRBV3-1 (or the pseudogene TRBV3-2) and TRBJ1-6, with no clear D. The CDR3 extends over 15 amino acids. The V end was cut by 1 base, the J end by 7 bases, with 11 bases between. Germline CDR1 and CDR2: LGHDT and YNNKEL (reference sequence). Written as DNA, the CDR3 is TGTGCCAGCAGCCAAGGTTACAGCTTGAATTCACCCCTCCACTTT. This sequence encodes CASSQGYSLNSPLHF.

V gene TRBV9 combines with J gene TRBJ2-1, with a possible D match to TRBD1 (7 bases). The germline gives CDR1 SGDLS, CDR2 YYNGEE. The CDR3 runs 16 residues. V dropped 4 bases and J dropped 4 bases, with 18 bases sitting between them. CDR3 nucleotides: TGTGCCAGCAGCCCCGAAGAGGGGGCGGGATACAATGAGCAGTTCTTC. It codes for CASSPEEGAGYNEQFF. The full variable domain, with the rest looked up from reference TRBV9 and TRBJ2-1, is DSGVTQTPKHLITATGQRVTLRCSPRSGDLSVYWYQQSLDQGLQFLIQYYNGEERAKGNILERFSAQQFPDLHSELNLSSLELGDSALYFCASSPEEGAGYNEQFFGPGTRLTVL.

The chain carries TRBV4-1 and TRBJ1-1; D might be TRBD1 (5 bases). From germline, CDR1 is MGHRA and CDR2 YSYEKL. V was cut by 3 bases and J by 1 base, with 9 bases left in between. The CDR3 length is 14 residues. CDR3 sequence reads: CASSHLTANTEAFF. The CDR3 DNA follows: TGCGCCAGCAGCCACTTGACAGCGAACACTGAAGCTTTCTTT.

J is TRBJ1-1 and V is TRBV11-2; no clear D. The germline V gene has CDR1 SGHAT and CDR2 FQNNGV. V lost 4 bases, J lost 2 bases, and 11 bases lay in between. The CDR3 loop spans 14 amino acids. CDR3 nucleotides: TGTGCCAGCAGCTCAAGGACGTTTAACACTGAAGCTTTCTTT. This codes for CASSSRTFNTEAFF.

The chain has TRBV27 and TRBJ2-7; D is possibly TRBD2 (5 bases). This CDR3 contains 13 residues. The V end lost 4 bases, the J end lost 2 bases, and 9 bases lay between the germline ends. The germline V gene encodes CDR1 MNHEY and CDR2 SMNVEV (reference sequence). For the CDR3, the DNA is TGTGCCAGCAGTTCTGAGCGGACCTACGAGCAGTACTTC. Translation gives CASSSERTYEQYF.

This chain connects TRBV12-3 or TRBV12-4 to TRBJ1-1; D not resolved. Trimming shortened V by 4 bases and J by 5 bases, and 11 bases separated the two germline ends. The CDR3 runs to 13 residues. CDR3 sequence (DNA): TGTGCCAGCAGTTCCCCCCGGATAACTGAAGCTTTCTTT. This codes for CASSSPRITEAFF.

The chain is built from TRBV11-2 and TRBJ2-7, with D tentatively TRBD2 (6 bases). Germline CDR1 is SGHAT and CDR2 is FQNNGV. This CDR3 is built from 15 residues. Trimming removed 4 bases from V and 1 base from J, with 14 bases in between. CDR3: CASSWYPGVSYEQYF. CDR3 nucleotide sequence: TGTGCCAGCAGCTGGTATCCGGGAGTGTCCTACGAGCAGTACTTC.

The gene calls are TRBV3-1 (or the pseudogene TRBV3-2) and TRBJ1-6; 9 bases match TRBD1. V lost 5 bases and J lost 7; bases outside the gene matches: 9. This CDR3 spans 16 amino acids. Germline CDR1 and CDR2: LGHDT and YNNKEL (reference sequence). The CDR3 spells CASSNYRGRVNSPLHF. In nucleotides, the CDR3 is TGTGCCAGCAGCAACTACAGGGGGCGAGTCAATTCACCCCTCCACTTT.

The genes are TRBV7-8 and TRBJ2-7; D might be TRBD2 (6 bases). V lost 5 bases and J lost 6, with 17 bases in between. The CDR3 covers 14 residues. Germline assignment: CDR1 SGHVS and CDR2 FQNEAQ. CDR3 in amino acids: CASSRDPTGSEQYF. In DNA form, the CDR3 reads TGTGCCAGCAGCCGAGACCCAACCGGGAGCGAGCAGTACTTC.

The rearrangement uses TRBV6-5 and TRBJ2-1, with 7 bases identical to TRBD2. The V segment lost 0 bases and the J segment 7 bases; nucleotides outside the gene matches: 6. The CDR3 length is 15 residues. Germline CDR1 is MNHEY and CDR2 is SVGAGI. The CDR3 nucleotides are TGTGCCAGCAGTTACTCCTCCGGGAGGAAAAATGAGCAGTTCTTC. Its translation: CASSYSSGRKNEQFF.

The chain joins TRBV6-6 to TRBJ2-1; D is perhaps TRBD1 (5 bases). With 3 bases removed from V and 7 bases from J, the gap between germline ends came to 10 bases. CDR1 is MNHNY and CDR2 is SVGAGI in the germline V gene (reference sequence). The CDR3 totals 13 residues. CDR3 loop: CASSYSRVNEQFF. The CDR3 bases are TGTGCCAGCAGTTATTCCAGGGTAAATGAGCAGTTCTTC.